This TCR beta chain was sequenced in a study of blood T cell repertoires in COVID-19. At the level of the study: The United States, Italy and Spain provided the acute and convalescent COVID-19 samples. The cDNA or gDNA used as material had been derived from T cells, B-cell-depleted T cells, or PBMCs.

Trimming left V 1 base short and J 6 bases short, with 18 bases between. The germline V gene has CDR1 SGHNT and CDR2 YENEEA. CDR3 length: 17 amino acids. TCRdb's table, derived via immunoSEQ multiplex PCR, lists solely in-frame clones and lacks some. This sample carries under 95,000 clones, 85% to 90% of them seen once, and the ten largest clones take roughly 18%. The source of this sequence is a man aged 80 or over in a cohort sampled during active COVID-19. The gene calls are TRBV11-3 and TRBJ2-2; no clear D. Sequencing was done on a sample of peripheral blood. The CDR3 sequence is CASSLALGLVRAGELFF. DNA of the CDR3: TGTGCCAGCAGCTTAGCGTTAGGTCTCGTACGGGCCGGGGAGCTGTTTTTT. Full variable domain (remainder filled in from reference TRBV11-3 and TRBJ2-2): EAGVVQSPRYKIIEKKQPVAFWCNPISGHNTLYWYLQNLGQGPELLIRYENEEAVDDSQLPKDRFSAERLKGVDSTLKIQPAELGDSAVYLCASSLALGLVRAGELFFGEGSRLTVL.